This T cell receptor (beta chain) was identified during a study of blood T cell repertoires in COVID-19 (dated by TCRdb to 2018 to 2021). About the investigation overall: Samples from collaborators originated in the United States, Italy and Spain and spanned both the acute and convalescent phases of COVID-19. Where available, HLA class I and class II types were obtained from metadata supplied by the sample provider rather than from assay-based typing. The samples were drawn from the first 160 participants of the ongoing ImmuneRACE study and from some 1,300 subjects provided by 6 global collaborators. The dataset comprised deeply sampled blood TCRbeta repertoires from subjects exposed to, actively infected with, or recovered from COVID-19. The sample metadata nearly always contained a de-identified subject ID, COVID-19 status, age in years and sex. The repertoires were released in a freely available public database intended as a resource for research on the immune response to SARS-CoV-2. The prospective study material was composed of cDNA or gDNA derived from T cells, B-cell-depleted T cells, or PBMCs.

What the research found in general, with its limitations: How much clinical and demographic metadata was included differed by source and by participant, and the metadata was provided uncurated.

In Seattle, one collaborating source enrolled patients while the infection was active and tracked those patients longitudinally over the course of disease. Whole blood was collected in K2EDTA tubes by collaborating institutions according to the institutions' own protocols. For TCRbeta analysis, collaborators shipped samples in one of three forms: frozen whole blood, isolated PBMCs, or DNA extracted from either of those sample types. V has 8 bases trimmed and J has 6 bases trimmed; junction bases matching no gene number 6. Looking up the germline V gene (reference sequence) yields CDR1 WNHNN and CDR2 SYGVQD. Spanning cysteine to phenylalanine, the CDR3 consists of 13 amino acids. The only DNA kept is the CDR3, 39 bases in frame from the first base. TCRbeta CDR3 regions were amplified from genomic DNA using the immunoSEQ Assay, a bias-controlled multiplex PCR. For the original study's pipeline: The number of nucleated cells in each sample was estimated from the amplification of reference gene primers within the assay. To quantify the absolute abundance of each unique TCRbeta CDR3 rearrangement, sequence reads were collapsed and filtered. For each sample, productive Simpson clonality was calculated by taking the square root of Simpson's diversity index across productive rearrangements. Held by TCRdb, this immuneACCESS table contains in-frame sequences only and omits some clones. Under half of the omission traces to an unresolved V gene where checked; the cause of the rest is unknown. V and J calls and clone size follow that table, whereas D and trimming were derived from the DNA. A total of roughly 350,000 clones appear in this sample, 80% to 90% of them only once. Nearly 6.5% of the sample lies in the top ten.

This clone has only a few counts. Its antigen target is currently unknown. There are no base qualities to consult, and no much larger clone falls within one base. The sequence is built from TRBV10-1 and TRBJ1-4; TRBD1 aligns with 7 central bases. This TCR was recovered from a woman aged 45-59 years with COVID-19, enrolled during active disease. The sample was peripheral blood. The CDR3 protein sequence reads: CASYDREDEKLFF. The DNA is TGCGCCAGCTATGACAGGGAGGATGAAAAACTGTTTTTT.